The clone carrying this T cell receptor (beta chain) shows up as medium-sized by frequency. This sample is part of a study of monozygotic twins with inflammatory bowel disease. CDR3 length: 15 residues. Germline V lookup: CDR1 MRHNA, CDR2 SNTAGT. From the 5' RACE reads, TCRdb lists one entry per CDR3 protein and no DNA. The sample includes about 43,000 distinct CDR3 sequences. The origin of this receptor is a human donor with ulcerative colitis or Crohn's disease, or a healthy co-twin of an affected twin (not recorded which). Sequenced sample: blood. The gene calls are TRBV6-4 and TRBJ2-3. The CDR3 region is CASSDSEGGTDTQYF.